The source of this TCR beta chain is a study of shared clonotypes between healthy human individuals. In the study overall: CD4 naive and CD4 memory each took three plates per donor, while CD8 naive took two and CD8 memory one.

Study-level findings and limits: A handful of donors showed sharing of approximately 4.7% of naive CD4 clonotypes.

The germline V gene encodes CDR1 LNHDA and CDR2 SQIVND (reference sequence). The CDR3 runs 15 residues. Trimming pared 6 bases from V and 0 bases from J, leaving 14 bases between. Note on this clone: No antigen is known for it.

About 30,000 T cell genomes (roughly 220 ng DNA) went into each sorted-subset replicate. Here immunoSEQ multiplex PCR was the method, and the copy in TCRdb shows in-frame clones only, minus some. The sample lists some 2.3 million clones, over 90% occurring once. The sequence came from a man aged 18 to 30 in good health. Some clones in this sample may be carry-over from other donors' samples. The chain links TRBV19 to TRBJ1-2; D is ambiguous. Input material: naive CD4+ T cells from PBMCs. Subset noted: CD45RA+ positively selected. The CDR3 here is CASRRPALANYGYTF. The CDR3 DNA follows: TGTGCCAGTAGGCGCCCAGCATTAGCTAACTATGGCTACACCTTC.